The sequence of this T cell receptor (beta chain) was determined in a study of regulatory T cells in long-lasting Graves disease. Broader study findings: Favored usage of TRBV28, TRBJ1-2 and TRBJ2-5 was recorded in persistent disease. The sample size was small, and this may have reduced accuracy.

Sequencing libraries for TCR beta were prepared with iRepertoire HTBI primers and Arm-PCR of CDR3 regions. TCRdb used MiXCR to reprocess the multiplex PCR reads, holding one entry per CDR3 protein. This sample yields hundreds of thousands of distinct CDR3 sequences, of which over 15% are seen a single time; roughly 30% belongs to the top ten. Germline lookup yields CDR1 LGHDT and CDR2 YNNKEL (reference sequence). V was trimmed by 3 bases and J by 6 bases, leaving 14 bases between them. CDR3 length equals 15 residues. This clonotype was recorded many times. Its antigen is undetermined. Time point: newly diagnosed GD, antithyroid drugs for less than 3 months. PBMCs were the source of the RNA used for TCR sequencing. The same data also went into a second study, on T cells in Graves' hyperthyroidism and ophthalmopathy. From that report: The definition of stable Graves' hyperthyroidism was no ophthalmopathy progression within 18 months.

The receptor was isolated from a man aged 35 to 55 with Graves disease. This chain joins TRBV3-1 and TRBJ2-2; D gene uncertain. The specimen comprised peripheral blood mononuclear cells (PBMCs), sampled at new diagnosis, from a patient treated with antithyroid drugs. The CDR3 region has the DNA TGTGCCAGCAGCCAGGGCTGGAGTTCCGCCGGGGAGCTGTTTTTT. Its protein product is CASSQGWSSAGELFF.